This TCR beta chain was found in a study of metastatic and nonmetastatic thyroid tumors. Study-wide context: Across blood and tumor or nodule tissue, repertoires from malignant and benign thyroid patients were compared with one another. Notes on the study in general: According to reports, the diversity of TCR beta was significantly higher in malignant thyroid tumors than in benign nodules, and this held in both blood and tumor samples.

Trimming left V 4 bases short and J 1 base short, with 18 bases between. The germline CDR1 and CDR2 sequences are SGHNT and YYREEE (reference sequence). The CDR3 runs 17 residues. The entire patient cohort was treatment-naive prior to thyroid surgery. This clone was picked up many times. Its antigen is not known. Authors' data handling: In papillary thyroid cancer, a distant-metastasis classifier was built using CDR3 differences across clinicopathological groups. TCRdb re-called the PCR reads with MiXCR. The V and J calls come from TCRdb's annotation, not from the publication. The repertoire holds about 19,000 clones, with roughly 22% as singletons.

The TCR sequence derives from a male donor with papillary thyroid cancer or a benign thyroid nodule (not recorded which). Some clones in this sample may be carry-over from other donors' samples. The sample comprised tumor tissue. The chain has TRBV5-4 and TRBJ1-5; weak D call: TRBD1 (5 bases). CDR3 sequence (DNA): TGTGCCAGCAGCCTTGGGGGTCCCGGGGCGAGCAATCAGCCCCAGCATTTT. This codes for CASSLGGPGASNQPQHF. The full variable domain, its missing parts supplied by reference TRBV5-4 and TRBJ1-5, is ETGVTQSPTHLIKTRGQQVTLRCSSQSGHNTVSWYQQALGQGPQFIFQYYREEENGRGNFPPRFSGLQFPNYSSELNVNALELDDSALYLCASSLGGPGASNQPQHFGDGTRLSIL.